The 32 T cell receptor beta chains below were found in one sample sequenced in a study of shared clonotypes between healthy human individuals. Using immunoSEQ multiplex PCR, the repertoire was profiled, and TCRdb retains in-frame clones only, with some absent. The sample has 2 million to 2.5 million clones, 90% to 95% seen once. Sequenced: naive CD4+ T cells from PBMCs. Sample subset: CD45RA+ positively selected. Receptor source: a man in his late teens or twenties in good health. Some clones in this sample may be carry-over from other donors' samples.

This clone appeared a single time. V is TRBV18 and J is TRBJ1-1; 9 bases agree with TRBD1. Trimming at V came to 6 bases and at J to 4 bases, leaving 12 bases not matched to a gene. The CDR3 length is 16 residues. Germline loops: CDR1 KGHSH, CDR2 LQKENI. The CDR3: CASSVGQGPGGTEAFF. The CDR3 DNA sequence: TGTGCCAGCTCGGTAGGACAGGGGCCTGGGGGCACTGAAGCTTTCTTT.

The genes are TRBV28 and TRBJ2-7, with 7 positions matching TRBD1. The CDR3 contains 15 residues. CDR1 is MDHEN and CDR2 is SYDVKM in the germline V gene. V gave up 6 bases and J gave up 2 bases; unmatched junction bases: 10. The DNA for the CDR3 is TGTGCCAGCAGCCCCCCAGGGGGATACACCTACGAGCAGTACTTC. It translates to CASSPPGGYTYEQYF. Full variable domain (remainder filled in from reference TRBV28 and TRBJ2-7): DVKVTQSSRYLVKRTGEKVFLECVQDMDHENMFWYRQDPGLGLRLIYFSYDVKMKEKGDIPEGYSVSREKKERFSLILESASTNQTSMYLCASSPPGGYTYEQYFGPGTRLTVT.

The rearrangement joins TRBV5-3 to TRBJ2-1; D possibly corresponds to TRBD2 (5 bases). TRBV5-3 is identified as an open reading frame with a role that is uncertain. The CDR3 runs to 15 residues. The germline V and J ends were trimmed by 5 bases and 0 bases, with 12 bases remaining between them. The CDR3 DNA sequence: TGTGCCAGAAGTTGGAGCGGCGACTCCTACAATGAGCAGTTCTTC. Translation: CARSWSGDSYNEQFF.

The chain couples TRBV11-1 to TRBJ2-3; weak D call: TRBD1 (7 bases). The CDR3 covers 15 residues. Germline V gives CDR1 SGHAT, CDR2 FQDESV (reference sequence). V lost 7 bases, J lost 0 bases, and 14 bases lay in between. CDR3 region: CASTAGQLSTDTQYF. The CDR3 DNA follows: TGTGCCAGCACTGCGGGACAGCTTAGCACAGATACGCAGTATTTT.

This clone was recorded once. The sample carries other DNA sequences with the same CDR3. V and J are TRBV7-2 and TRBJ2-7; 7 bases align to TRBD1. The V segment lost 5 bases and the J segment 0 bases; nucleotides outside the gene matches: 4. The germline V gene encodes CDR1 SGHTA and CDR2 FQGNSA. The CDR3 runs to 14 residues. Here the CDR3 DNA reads TGTGCCAGCAGCAGACAGGGAAGCTCCTACGAGCAGTACTTC. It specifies CASSRQGSSYEQYF.

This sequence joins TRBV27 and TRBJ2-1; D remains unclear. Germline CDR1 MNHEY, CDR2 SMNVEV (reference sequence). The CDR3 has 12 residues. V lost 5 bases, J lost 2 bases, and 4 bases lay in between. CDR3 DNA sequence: TGTGCCAGCAGTGCCCCCTACAATGAGCAGTTCTTC. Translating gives CASSAPYNEQFF.

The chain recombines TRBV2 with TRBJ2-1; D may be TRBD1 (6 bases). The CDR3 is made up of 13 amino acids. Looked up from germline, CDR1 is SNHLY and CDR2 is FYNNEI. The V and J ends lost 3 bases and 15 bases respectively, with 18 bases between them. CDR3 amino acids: CASSDQGGAVAFF. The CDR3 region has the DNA TGTGCCAGCAGTGATCAAGGGGGAGCGGTGGCGTTCTTC.

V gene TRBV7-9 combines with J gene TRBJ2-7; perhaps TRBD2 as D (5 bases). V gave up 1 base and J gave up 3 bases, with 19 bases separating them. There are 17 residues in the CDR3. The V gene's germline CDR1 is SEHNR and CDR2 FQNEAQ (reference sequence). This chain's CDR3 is CASSLGAPLWESYEQYF. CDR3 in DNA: TGTGCCAGCAGCTTAGGGGCCCCTTTGTGGGAGAGCTACGAGCAGTACTTC. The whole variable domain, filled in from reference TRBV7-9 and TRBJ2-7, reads DTGVSQNPRHKITKRGQNVTFRCDPISEHNRLYWYRQTLGQGPEFLTYFQNEAQLEKSRLLSDRFSAERPKGSFSTLEIQRTEQGDSAMYLCASSLGAPLWESYEQYFGPGTRLTVT.

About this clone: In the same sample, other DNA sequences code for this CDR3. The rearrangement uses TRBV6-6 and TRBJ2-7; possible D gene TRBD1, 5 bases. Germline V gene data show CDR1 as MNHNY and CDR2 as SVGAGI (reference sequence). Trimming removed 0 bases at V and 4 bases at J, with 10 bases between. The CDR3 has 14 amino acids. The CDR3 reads CASSYSSTGYEQYF. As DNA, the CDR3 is TGTGCCAGCAGTTACTCGAGTACAGGATACGAGCAGTACTTC.

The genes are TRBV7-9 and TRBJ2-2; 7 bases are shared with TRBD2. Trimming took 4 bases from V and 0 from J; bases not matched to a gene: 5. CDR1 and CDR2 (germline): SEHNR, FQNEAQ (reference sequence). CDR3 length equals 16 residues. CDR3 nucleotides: TGTGCCAGCAGCTATTTAGCGGGTTCGAACACCGGGGAGCTGTTTTTT. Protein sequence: CASSYLAGSNTGELFF.

Here the CDR3 DNA reads TGTGCCAGCAGCTTAACCCCCACAGGGAACAACTACAATGAGCAGTTCTTC. It yields the protein CASSLTPTGNNYNEQFF. This chain uses TRBV7-3 with TRBJ2-1; D is perhaps TRBD1 (6 bases). The CDR3 is made up of 17 amino acids. Trimming removed 0 bases from V and 3 bases from J, with 15 bases in between. CDR1 SGHTA and CDR2 FQGTGA come from the germline V gene. The variable domain in full, with the rest retrieved from reference TRBV7-3 and TRBJ2-1, is GAGVSQTPSNKVTEKGKYVELRCDPISGHTALYWYRQSLGQGPEFLIYFQGTGAADDSGLPNDRFFAVRPEGSVSTLKIQRTERGDSAVYLCASSLTPTGNNYNEQFFGPGTRLTVL.

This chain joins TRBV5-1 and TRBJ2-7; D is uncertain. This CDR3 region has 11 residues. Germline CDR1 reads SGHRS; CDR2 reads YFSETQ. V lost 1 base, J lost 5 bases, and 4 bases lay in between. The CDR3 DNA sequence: TGCGCCAGCAGCTTGAACGACGAGCAGTACTTC. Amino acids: CASSLNDEQYF.

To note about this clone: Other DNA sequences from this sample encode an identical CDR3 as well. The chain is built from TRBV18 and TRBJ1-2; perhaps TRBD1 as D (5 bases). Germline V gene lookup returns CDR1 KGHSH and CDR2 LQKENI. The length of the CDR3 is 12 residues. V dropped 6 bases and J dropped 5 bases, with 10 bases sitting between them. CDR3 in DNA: TGTGCCAGCTCCCCGGAGGGGTATGGCTACACCTTC. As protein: CASSPEGYGYTF. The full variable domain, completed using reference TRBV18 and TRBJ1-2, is NAGVMQNPRHLVRRRGQEARLRCSPMKGHSHVYWYRQLPEEGLKFMVYLQKENIIDESGMPKERFSAEFPKEGPSILRIQQVVRGDSAAYFCASSPEGYGYTFGSGTRLTVV.

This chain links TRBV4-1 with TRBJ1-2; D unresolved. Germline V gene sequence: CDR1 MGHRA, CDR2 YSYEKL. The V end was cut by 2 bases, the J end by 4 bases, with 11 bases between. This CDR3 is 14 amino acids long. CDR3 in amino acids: CASSQPLNTYGYTF. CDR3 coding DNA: TGCGCCAGCAGCCAACCCCTGAACACCTATGGCTACACCTTC.

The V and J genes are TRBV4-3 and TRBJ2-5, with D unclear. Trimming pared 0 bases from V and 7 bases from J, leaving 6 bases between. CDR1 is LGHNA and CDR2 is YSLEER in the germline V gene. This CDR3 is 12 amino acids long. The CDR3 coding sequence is TGCGCCAGCAGCCAAGATAAAGGGACCCAGTACTTC. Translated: CASSQDKGTQYF.

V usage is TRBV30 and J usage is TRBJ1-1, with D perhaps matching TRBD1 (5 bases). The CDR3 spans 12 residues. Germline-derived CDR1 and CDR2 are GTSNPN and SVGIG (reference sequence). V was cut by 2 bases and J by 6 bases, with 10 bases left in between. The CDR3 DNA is TGTGCCTGGAGTCCTCCGGGGGCTGAAGCTTTCTTT. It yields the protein CAWSPPGAEAFF.

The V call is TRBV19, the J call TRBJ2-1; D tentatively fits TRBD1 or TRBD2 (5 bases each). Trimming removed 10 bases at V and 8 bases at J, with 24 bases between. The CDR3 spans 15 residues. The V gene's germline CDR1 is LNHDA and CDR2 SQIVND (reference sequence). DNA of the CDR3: TGTGCCATAAAGGGGACGGAATGGGGGAAAGATGAGCAGTTCTTC. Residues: CAIKGTEWGKDEQFF.

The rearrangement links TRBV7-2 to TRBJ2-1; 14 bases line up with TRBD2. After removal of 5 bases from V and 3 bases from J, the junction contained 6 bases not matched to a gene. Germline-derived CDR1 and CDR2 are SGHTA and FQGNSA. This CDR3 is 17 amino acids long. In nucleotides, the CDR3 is TGTGCCAGCAGCCGGGGACTAGCGGGAGAGTACTACAATGAGCAGTTCTTC. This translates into CASSRGLAGEYYNEQFF.

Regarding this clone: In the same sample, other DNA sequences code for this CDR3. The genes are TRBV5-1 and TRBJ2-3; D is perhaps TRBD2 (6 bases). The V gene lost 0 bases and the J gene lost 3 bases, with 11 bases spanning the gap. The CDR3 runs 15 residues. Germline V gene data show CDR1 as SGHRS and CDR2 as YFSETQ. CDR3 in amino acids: CASSLDAGRTDTQYF. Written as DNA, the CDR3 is TGCGCCAGCAGCTTGGACGCGGGAAGGACAGATACGCAGTATTTT.

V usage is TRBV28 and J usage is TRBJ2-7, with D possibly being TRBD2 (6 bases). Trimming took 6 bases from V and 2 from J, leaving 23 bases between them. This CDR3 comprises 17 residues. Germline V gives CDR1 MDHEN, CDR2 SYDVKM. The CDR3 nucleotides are TGTGCCAGCAGGGGCTTAGATGGCGCGGGCGGGGCCTACGAGCAGTACTTC. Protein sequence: CASRGLDGAGGAYEQYF.

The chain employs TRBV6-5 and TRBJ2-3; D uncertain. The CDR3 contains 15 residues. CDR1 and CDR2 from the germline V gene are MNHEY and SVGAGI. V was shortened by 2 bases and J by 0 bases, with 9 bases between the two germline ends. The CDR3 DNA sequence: TGTGCCAGCAGTTACACTATAACTAGCACAGATACGCAGTATTTT. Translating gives CASSYTITSTDTQYF.

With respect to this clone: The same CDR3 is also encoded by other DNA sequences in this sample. This CDR3 is CASSVVQETQYF. CDR3 bases: TGTGCCAGCAGTGTGGTTCAAGAGACCCAGTACTTC. V gene TRBV2 combines with J gene TRBJ2-5; D ambiguous. This CDR3 has 12 amino acids. V was shortened by 4 bases and J by 2 bases, with 5 bases between the two germline ends. The germline V gene has CDR1 SNHLY and CDR2 FYNNEI.

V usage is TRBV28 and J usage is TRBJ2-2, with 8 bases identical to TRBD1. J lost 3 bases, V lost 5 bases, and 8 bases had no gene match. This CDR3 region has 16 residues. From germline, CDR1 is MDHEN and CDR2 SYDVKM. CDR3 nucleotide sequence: TGTGCCAGCAGTCCCAGACAGGGGTGGGACACCGGGGAGCTGTTTTTT. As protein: CASSPRQGWDTGELFF.

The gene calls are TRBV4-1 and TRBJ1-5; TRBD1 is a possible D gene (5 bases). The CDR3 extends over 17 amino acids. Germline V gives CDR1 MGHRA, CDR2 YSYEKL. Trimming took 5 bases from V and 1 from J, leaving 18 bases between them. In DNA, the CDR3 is TGCGCCAGCAGCGTCGCCTATAGGGGTGGGAGCAATCAGCCCCAGCATTTT. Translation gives CASSVAYRGGSNQPQHF.

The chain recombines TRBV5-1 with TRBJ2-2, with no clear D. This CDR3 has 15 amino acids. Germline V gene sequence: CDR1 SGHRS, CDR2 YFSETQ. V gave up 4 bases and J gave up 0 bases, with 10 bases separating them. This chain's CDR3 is CASSVGLANTGELFF. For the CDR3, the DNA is TGCGCCAGCAGCGTTGGGCTCGCGAACACCGGGGAGCTGTTTTTT.

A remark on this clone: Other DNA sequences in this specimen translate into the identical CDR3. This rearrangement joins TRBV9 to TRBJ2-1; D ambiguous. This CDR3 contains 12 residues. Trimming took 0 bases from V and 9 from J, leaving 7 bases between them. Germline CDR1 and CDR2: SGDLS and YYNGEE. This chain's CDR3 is CASSVDSGEQFF. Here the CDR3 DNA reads TGTGCCAGCAGCGTAGATTCGGGTGAGCAGTTCTTC.

The CDR3 sequence: CASSPQGGDATEAFF. In DNA form, the CDR3 reads TGTGCCAGCAGCCCCCAGGGAGGGGACGCCACTGAAGCTTTCTTT. The chain uses TRBV5-5 and TRBJ1-1; D may be TRBD1 (5 bases). Germline V gives CDR1 SGHKS, CDR2 YYEKEE (reference sequence). The ends were cut back, 4 bases at V and 4 bases at J, with 17 bases in the middle. This CDR3 has 15 amino acids.

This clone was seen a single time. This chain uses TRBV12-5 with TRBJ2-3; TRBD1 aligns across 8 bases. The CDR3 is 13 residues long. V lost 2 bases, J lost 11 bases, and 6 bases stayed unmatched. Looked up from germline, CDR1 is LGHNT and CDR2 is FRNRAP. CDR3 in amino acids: CASGLTGQGGQYF. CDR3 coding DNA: TGTGCTAGTGGTTTGACCGGACAGGGAGGGCAGTATTTT.

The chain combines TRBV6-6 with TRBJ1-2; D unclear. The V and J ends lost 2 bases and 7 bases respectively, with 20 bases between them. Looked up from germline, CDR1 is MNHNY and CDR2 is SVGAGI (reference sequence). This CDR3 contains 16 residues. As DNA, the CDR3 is TGTGCCAGCAGTTACGGGCAGTTCAACCCAGGAGGTGGCTACACCTTC. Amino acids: CASSYGQFNPGGGYTF.

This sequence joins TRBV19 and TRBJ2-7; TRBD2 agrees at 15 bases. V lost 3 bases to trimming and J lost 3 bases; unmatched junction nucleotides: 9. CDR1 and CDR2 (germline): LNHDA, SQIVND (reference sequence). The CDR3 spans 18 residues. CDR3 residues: CASSILRTSGRENYEQYF. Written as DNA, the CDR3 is TGTGCCAGTAGTATCCTGCGGACTAGCGGGAGGGAAAACTACGAGCAGTACTTC.

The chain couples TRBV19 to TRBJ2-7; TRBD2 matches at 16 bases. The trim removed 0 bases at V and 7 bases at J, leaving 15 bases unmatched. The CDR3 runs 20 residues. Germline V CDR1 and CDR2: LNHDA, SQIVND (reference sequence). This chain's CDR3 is CASSIDPPGLAGGLLMEQYF. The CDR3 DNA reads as TGTGCCAGTAGTATAGACCCACCGGGACTAGCGGGGGGGCTGCTGATGGAGCAGTACTTC.

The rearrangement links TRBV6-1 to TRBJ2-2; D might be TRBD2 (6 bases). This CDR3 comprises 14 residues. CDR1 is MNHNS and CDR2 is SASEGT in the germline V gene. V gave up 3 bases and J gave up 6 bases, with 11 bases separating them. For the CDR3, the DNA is TGTGCCAGCAGTGAGCGGGATAGAGCCGGGGAGCTGTTTTTT. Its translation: CASSERDRAGELFF.